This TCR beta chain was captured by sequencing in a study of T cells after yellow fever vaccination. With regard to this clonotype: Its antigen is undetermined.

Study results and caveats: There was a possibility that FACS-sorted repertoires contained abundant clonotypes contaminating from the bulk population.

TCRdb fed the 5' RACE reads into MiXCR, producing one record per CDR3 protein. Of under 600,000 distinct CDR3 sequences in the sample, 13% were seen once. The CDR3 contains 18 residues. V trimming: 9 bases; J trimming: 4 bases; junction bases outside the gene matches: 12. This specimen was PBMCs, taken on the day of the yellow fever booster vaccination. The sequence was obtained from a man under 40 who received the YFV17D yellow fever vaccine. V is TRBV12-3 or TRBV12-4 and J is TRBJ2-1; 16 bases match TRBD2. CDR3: CASTPGLAGGPGYNEQFF. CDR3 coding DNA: TGTGCCAGTACCCCGGGACTAGCGGGAGGGCCGGGATACAATGAGCAGTTCTTC.